This T cell receptor beta chain came from a study of cytomegalovirus exposure and HLA in healthy donors. Across the whole study: In a previous analysis, 117 million unique TCR beta sequences were found from 150 million to 200 million T cells. Study results and limitations: A missense variant in DCLRE1C was later tied to TCR beta V- and J-gene trimming. It was reported that the classifier diagnosed cytomegalovirus status with high specificity and sensitivity in both the original and validation cohorts.

PCR was performed using 60 Vbeta and 13 Jbeta primers. TCRdb's table, derived via immunoSEQ multiplex PCR, lists solely in-frame clones and lacks some. The sample holds 90,000 to 100,000 clones; 60% to 80% are singletons and the top ten take around 19%. A remark on this clone: Its target is not known.

From germline, CDR1 is SGHNT and CDR2 YYREEE (reference sequence). CDR3 length: 16 amino acids. The V gene end was trimmed by 4 bases and the J gene end by 5 bases; junction bases not matched to a gene: 5. The sample consisted of PBMCs. This sequence originates from a woman aged 55-70 years in good health and CMV-seropositive. The V gene is TRBV5-4, the J gene TRBJ2-2; 13 bases are a match to TRBD2. CDR3 sequence reads: CASSQGLAGLTGELFF. CDR3 sequence (DNA): TGTGCCAGCAGCCAGGGACTAGCGGGACTTACCGGGGAGCTGTTTTTT. Looking up the rest from reference TRBV5-4 and TRBJ2-2 gives the full variable domain: ETGVTQSPTHLIKTRGQQVTLRCSSQSGHNTVSWYQQALGQGPQFIFQYYREEENGRGNFPPRFSGLQFPNYSSELNVNALELDDSALYLCASSQGLAGLTGELFFGEGSRLTVL.